This T cell receptor (beta chain) was identified in a study of cytomegalovirus exposure and HLA in healthy donors. Study-wide context: According to later analysis, the same platform produced the roughly 110 validation and 666 first-cohort repertoires.

Notes on the study in general: Within the 120 validation repertoires, first-cohort TCR clusters tended to co-occur, according to a later analysis. Specificity of a few CMV-associated chains for CMV antigens was verified in vitro.

Sequencing was performed with immunoSEQ multiplex PCR; in TCRdb, only in-frame clones are kept and a portion is missing. The data show approximately 46,000 clones, 85% to 95% seen once. A word on this clone: Antigen: not known.

The donors were part of the validation cohort of 120 subjects. That cohort was separate from the first cohort, which comprised 500 to 700 subjects. The V gene end was trimmed by 6 bases and the J gene end by 9 bases; junction bases not matched to a gene: 12. Germline lookup yields CDR1 MDHEN and CDR2 SYDVKM. CDR3 size: 15 residues. The rearrangement joins TRBV28 to TRBJ2-3; 10 nucleotides match TRBD2. Sequenced material: PBMCs. The receptor's source is a man aged 18 to 30 in good health and CMV-seronegative. CDR3: CASSTSGTQIRTQYF. The CDR3 DNA sequence: TGTGCCAGCAGCACTAGCGGGACGCAGATAAGGACGCAGTATTTT.